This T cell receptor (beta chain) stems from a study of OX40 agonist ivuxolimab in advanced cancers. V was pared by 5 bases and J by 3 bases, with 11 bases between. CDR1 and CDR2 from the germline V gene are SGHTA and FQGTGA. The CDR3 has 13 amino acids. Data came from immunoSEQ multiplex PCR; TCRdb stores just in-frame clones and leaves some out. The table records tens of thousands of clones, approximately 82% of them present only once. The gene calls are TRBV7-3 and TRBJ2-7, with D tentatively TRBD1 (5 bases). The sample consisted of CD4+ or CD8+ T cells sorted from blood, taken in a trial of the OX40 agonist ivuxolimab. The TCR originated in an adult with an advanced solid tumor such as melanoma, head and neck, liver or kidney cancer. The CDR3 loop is CASSIYQGYEQYF. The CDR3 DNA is TGTGCCAGCAGCATATATCAGGGCTACGAGCAGTACTTC.